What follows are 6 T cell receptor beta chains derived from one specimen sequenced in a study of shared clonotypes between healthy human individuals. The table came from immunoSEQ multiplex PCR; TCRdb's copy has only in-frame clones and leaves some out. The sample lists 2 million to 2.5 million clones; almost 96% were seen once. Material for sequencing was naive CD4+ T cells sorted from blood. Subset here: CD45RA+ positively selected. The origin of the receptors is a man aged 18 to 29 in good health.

The DNA for the CDR3 is TGTGCCAGCAGTGAAACAAACGGATACGAGCAGTACTTC. This gives the protein CASSETNGYEQYF. The chain links TRBV25-1 to TRBJ2-7; D unresolved. Germline V lookup: CDR1 MGHDK, CDR2 SYGVNS. Trimming took off 2 bases at V and 4 bases at J, with 9 bases between the two ends. The length of the CDR3 is 13 residues.

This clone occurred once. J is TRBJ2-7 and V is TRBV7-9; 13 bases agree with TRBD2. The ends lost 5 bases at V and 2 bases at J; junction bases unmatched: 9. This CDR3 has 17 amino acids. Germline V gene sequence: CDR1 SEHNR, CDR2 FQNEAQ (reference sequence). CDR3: CASSRTSGRDWAYEQYF. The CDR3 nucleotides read TGTGCCAGCAGCCGGACTAGCGGGAGAGATTGGGCCTACGAGCAGTACTTC.

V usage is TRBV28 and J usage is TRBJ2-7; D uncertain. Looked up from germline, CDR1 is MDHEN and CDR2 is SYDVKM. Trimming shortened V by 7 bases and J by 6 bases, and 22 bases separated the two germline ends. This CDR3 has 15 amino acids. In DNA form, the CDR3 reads TGTGCCAGCATGTTACCCGGGTCTCGAAAGCCCGAGCAGTACTTC. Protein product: CASMLPGSRKPEQYF.

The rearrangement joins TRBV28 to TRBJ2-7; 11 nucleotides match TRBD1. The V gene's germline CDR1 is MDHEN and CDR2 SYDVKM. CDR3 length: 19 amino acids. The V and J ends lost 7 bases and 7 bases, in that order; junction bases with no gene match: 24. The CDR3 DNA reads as TGTGCCAGCAACGCTGGGACAGGGGGTTTGGGGGAGGGTTCTCGGGAGCAGTACTTC. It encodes CASNAGTGGLGEGSREQYF.

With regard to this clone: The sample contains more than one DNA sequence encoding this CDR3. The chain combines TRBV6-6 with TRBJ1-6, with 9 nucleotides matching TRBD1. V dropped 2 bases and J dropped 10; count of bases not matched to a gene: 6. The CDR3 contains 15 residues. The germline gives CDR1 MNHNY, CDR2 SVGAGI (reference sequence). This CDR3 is CASSYRDRVGSPLHF. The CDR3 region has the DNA TGTGCCAGCAGTTACAGGGACAGGGTTGGCTCACCCCTCCACTTT.

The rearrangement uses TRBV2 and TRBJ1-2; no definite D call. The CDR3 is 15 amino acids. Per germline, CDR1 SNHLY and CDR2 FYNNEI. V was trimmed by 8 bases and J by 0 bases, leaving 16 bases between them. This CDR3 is CASDQSGLANYGYTF. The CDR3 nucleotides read TGTGCCAGCGACCAGTCGGGGTTAGCTAACTATGGCTACACCTTC. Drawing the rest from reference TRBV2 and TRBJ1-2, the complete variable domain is EPEVTQTPSHQVTQMGQEVILRCVPISNHLYFYWYRQILGQKVEFLVSFYNNEISEKSEIFDDQFSVERPDGSNFTLKIRSTKLEDSAMYFCASDQSGLANYGYTFGSGTRLTVV.